This T cell receptor beta chain comes out of a study of control samples from healthy donors and cancer patients. Method: immunoSEQ multiplex PCR; TCRdb's copy keeps in-frame clones and lacks some. This table holds around 230,000 clones, about 94% found once. Germline CDR1 SEHNR, CDR2 FQNEAQ (reference sequence). This CDR3 contains 17 residues. Trimming took 5 bases from V and 0 from J; bases not matched to a gene: 9. The sequence derives from a man in his forties or fifties in good health. Sequenced sample: blood. This chain links TRBV7-9 with TRBJ2-3; 9 bases are a match to TRBD2. The CDR3 DNA follows: TGTGCCAGCAGCAATAGCGGGGGTACTGGTAGCACAGATACGCAGTATTTT. Its translation is CASSNSGGTGSTDTQYF.